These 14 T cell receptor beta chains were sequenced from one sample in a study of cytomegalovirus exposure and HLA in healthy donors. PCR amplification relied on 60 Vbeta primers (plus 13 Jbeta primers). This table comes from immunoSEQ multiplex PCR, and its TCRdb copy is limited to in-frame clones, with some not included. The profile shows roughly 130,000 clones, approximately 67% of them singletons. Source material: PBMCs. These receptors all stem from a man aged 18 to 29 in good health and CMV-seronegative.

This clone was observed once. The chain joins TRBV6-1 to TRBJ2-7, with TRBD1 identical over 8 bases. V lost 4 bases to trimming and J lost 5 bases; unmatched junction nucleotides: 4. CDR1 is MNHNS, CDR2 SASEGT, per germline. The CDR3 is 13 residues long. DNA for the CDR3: TGTGCCAGCAGTGGCAGGGGGCCGAACGAGCAGTACTTC. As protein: CASSGRGPNEQYF.

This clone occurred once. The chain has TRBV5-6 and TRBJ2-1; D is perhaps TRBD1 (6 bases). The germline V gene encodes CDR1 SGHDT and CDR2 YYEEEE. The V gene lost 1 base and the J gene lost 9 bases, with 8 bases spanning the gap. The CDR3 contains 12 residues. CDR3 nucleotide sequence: TGTGCCAGCAGCTTGCGCAGGGGTGAGCAGTTCTTC. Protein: CASSLRRGEQFF.

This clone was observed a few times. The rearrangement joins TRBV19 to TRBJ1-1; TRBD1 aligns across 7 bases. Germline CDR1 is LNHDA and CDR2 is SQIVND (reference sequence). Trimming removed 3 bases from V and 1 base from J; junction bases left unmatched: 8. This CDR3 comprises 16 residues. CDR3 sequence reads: CASSISTGAGNTEAFF. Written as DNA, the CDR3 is TGTGCCAGTAGTATCAGTACAGGGGCGGGGAACACTGAAGCTTTCTTT.

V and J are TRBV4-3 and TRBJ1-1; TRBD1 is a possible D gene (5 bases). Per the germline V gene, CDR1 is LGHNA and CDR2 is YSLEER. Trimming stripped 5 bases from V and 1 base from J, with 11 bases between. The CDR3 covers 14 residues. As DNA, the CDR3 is TGCGCCAGCAGCGCGGGACGGCAGAACACTGAAGCTTTCTTT. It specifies CASSAGRQNTEAFF.

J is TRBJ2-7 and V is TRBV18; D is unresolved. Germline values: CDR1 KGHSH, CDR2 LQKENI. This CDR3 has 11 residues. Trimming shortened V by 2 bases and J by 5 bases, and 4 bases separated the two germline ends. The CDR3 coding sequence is TGTGCCAGCTCACCATCCGACGAGCAGTACTTC. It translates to CASSPSDEQYF.

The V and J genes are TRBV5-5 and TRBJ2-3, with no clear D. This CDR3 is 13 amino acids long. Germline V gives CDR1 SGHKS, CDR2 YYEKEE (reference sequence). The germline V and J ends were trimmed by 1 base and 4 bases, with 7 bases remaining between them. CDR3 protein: CASSLPQPDTQYF. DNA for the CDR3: TGTGCCAGCAGCTTGCCACAGCCAGATACGCAGTATTTT.

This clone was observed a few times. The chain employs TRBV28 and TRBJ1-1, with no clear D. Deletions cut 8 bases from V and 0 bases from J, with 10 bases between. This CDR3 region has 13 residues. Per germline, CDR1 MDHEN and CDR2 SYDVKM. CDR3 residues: CASPSSVNTEAFF. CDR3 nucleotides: TGTGCCAGCCCGTCTTCAGTGAACACTGAAGCTTTCTTT.

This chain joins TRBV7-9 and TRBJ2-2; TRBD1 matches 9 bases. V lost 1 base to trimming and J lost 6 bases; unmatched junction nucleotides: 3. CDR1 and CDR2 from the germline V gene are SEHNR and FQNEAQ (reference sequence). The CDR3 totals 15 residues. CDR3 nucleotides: TGTGCCAGCAGCTTAGGGGACAGGGTGTCCGGGGAGCTGTTTTTT. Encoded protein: CASSLGDRVSGELFF.

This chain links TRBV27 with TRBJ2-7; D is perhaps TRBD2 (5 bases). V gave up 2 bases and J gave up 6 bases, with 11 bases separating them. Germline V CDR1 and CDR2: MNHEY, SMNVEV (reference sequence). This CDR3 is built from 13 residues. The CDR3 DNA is TGTGCCAGCAGTTTAACTAGTTACTCCGAGCAGTACTTC. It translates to CASSLTSYSEQYF.

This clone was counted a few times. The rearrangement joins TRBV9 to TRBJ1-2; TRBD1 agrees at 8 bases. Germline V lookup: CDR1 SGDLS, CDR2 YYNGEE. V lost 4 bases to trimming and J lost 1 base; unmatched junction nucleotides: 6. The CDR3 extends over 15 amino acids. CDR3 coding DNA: TGTGCCAGCAGCATTACGGACAGGGTTAACTATGGCTACACCTTC. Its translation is CASSITDRVNYGYTF.

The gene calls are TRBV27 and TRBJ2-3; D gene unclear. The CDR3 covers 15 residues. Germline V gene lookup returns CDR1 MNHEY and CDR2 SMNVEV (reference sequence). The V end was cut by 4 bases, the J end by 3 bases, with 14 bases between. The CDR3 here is CASSSMPKATDTQYF. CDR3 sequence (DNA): TGTGCCAGCAGTTCAATGCCTAAAGCGACAGATACGCAGTATTTT.

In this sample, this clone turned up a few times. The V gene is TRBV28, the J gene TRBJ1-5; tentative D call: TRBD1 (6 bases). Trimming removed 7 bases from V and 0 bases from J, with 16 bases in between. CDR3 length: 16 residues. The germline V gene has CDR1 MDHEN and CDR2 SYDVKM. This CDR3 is CASNFGGKSSNQPQHF. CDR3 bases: TGTGCCAGCAACTTTGGGGGCAAGTCTAGCAATCAGCCCCAGCATTTT.

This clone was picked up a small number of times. CDR3 sequence: CASSFLGGTGVHNEQFF. The CDR3 nucleotides read TGTGCCAGCAGTTTCCTGGGGGGGACAGGGGTTCACAATGAGCAGTTCTTC. The chain has TRBV27 and TRBJ2-1, with 10 bases matching TRBD1. Germline trimming cut 3 bases from V and 5 bases from J; bases unmatched to any gene: 10. Germline values: CDR1 MNHEY, CDR2 SMNVEV (reference sequence). This CDR3 contains 17 residues.

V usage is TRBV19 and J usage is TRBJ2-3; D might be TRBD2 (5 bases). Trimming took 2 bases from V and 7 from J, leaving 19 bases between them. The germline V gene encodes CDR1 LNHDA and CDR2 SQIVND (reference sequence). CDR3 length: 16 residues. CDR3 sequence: CASSISTGTGSHTQYF. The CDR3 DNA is TGTGCCAGTAGTATAAGCACGGGAACGGGGAGCCATACGCAGTATTTT.